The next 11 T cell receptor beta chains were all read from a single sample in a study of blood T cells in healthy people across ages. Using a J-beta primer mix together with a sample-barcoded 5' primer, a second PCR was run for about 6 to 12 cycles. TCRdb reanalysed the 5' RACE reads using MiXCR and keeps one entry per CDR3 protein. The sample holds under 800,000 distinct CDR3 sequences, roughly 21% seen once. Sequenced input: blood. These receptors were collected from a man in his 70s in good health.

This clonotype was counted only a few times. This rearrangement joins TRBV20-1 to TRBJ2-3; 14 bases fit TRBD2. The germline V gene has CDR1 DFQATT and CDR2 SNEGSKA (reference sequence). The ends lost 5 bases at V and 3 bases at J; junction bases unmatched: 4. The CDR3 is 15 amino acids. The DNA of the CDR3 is TGCAGTGCTTTAAGGACTAGCGGGAGGACAGATACGCAGTATTTT. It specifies CSALRTSGRTDTQYF.

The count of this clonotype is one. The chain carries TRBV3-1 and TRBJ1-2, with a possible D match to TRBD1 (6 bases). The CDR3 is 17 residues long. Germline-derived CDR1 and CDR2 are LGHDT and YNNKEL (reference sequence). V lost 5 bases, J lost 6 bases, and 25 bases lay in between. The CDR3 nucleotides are TGTGCCAGCAGCACCCAGCCGGGATCACAGGGCGGGAATGGCTACACCTTC. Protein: CASSTQPGSQGGNGYTF. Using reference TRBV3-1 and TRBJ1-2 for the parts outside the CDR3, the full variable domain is DTAVSQTPKYLVTQMGNDKSIKCEQNLGHDTMYWYKQDSKKFLKIMFSYNNKELIINETVPNRFSPKSPDKAHLNLHINSLELGDSAVYFCASSTQPGSQGGNGYTFGSGTRLTVV.

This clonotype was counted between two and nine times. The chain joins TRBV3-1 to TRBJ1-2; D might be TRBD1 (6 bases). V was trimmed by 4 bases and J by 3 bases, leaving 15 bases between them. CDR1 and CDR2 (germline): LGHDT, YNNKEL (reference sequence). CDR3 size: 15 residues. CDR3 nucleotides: TGTGCCAGCAGCCCAGCAGGGGTCGGTGACTATGGCTACACCTTC. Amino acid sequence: CASSPAGVGDYGYTF. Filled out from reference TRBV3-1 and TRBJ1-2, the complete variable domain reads DTAVSQTPKYLVTQMGNDKSIKCEQNLGHDTMYWYKQDSKKFLKIMFSYNNKELIINETVPNRFSPKSPDKAHLNLHINSLELGDSAVYFCASSPAGVGDYGYTFGSGTRLTVV.

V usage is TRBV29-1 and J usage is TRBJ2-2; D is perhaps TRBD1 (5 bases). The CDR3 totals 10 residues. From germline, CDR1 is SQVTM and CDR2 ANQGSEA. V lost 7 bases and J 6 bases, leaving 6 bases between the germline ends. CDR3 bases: TGCAGCGGGGGCTCCGGGGAGCTGTTTTTT. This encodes CSGGSGELFF.

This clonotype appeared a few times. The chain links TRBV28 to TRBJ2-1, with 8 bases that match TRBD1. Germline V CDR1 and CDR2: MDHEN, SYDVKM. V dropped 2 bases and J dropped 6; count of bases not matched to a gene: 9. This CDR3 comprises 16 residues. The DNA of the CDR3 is TGTGCCAGCAGTTTAGGTAGGGACAGGAGGGGCAATGAGCAGTTCTTC. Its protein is CASSLGRDRRGNEQFF.

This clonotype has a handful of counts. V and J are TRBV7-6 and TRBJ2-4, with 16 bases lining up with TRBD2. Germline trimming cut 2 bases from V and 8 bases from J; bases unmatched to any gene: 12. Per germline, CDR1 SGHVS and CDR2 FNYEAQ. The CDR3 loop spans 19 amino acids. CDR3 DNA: TGTGCCAGCAGCTTATTCGCGGGACTAGCGGGAGGGGAGGTGGACATTCAGTACTTC. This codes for CASSLFAGLAGGEVDIQYF.

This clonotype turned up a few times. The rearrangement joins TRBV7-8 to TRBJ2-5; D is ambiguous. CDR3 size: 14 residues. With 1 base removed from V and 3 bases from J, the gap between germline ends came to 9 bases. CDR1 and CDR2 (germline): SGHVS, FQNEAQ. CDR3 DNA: TGTGCCAGCAGCTTAGACCTCACGGAAGAGACCCAGTACTTC. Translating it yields CASSLDLTEETQYF.

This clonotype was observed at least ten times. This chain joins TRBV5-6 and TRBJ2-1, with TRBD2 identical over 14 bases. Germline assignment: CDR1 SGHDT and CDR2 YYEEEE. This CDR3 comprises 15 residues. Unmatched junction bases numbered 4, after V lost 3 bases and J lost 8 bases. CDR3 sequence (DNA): TGTGCCAGCAGCTCCGGACTAGCGGGAGGTTATGAGCAGTTCTTC. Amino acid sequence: CASSSGLAGGYEQFF.

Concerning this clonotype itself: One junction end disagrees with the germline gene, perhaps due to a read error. CDR3 in amino acids: CTSSKLSSYEQYF. The CDR3 DNA sequence: TGTACCAGCAGCAAACTAAGCTCCTACGAGCAGTACTTC. The chain joins TRBV7-6 to TRBJ2-1; D is ambiguous. The J call is in doubt because the DNA end fits TRBJ2-7 better. The CDR3 totals 13 residues. The germline V gene has CDR1 SGHVS and CDR2 FNYEAQ.

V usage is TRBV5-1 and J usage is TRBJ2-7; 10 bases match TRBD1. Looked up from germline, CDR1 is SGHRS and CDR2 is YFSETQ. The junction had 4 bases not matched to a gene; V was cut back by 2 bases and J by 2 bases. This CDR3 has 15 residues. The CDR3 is CASSLNGQGAYEQYF. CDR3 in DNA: TGCGCCAGCAGCTTAAATGGACAGGGGGCCTACGAGCAGTACTTC. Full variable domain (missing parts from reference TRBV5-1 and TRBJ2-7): KAGVTQTPRYLIKTRGQQVTLSCSPISGHRSVSWYQQTPGQGLQFLFEYFSETQRNKGNFPGRFSGRQFSNSRSEMNVSTLELGDSALYLCASSLNGQGAYEQYFGPGTRLTVT.

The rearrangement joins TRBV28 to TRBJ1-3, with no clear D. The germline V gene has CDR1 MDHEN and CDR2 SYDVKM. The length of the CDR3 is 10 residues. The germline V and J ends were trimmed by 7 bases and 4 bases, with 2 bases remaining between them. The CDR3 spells CASIGNTIYF. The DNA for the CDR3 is TGTGCCAGCATAGGAAACACCATATATTTT.